The present TCR beta chain was sequenced within a study of CD8+ T cells in alopecia areata (dated by TCRdb to the late 2010s). About the study as a whole: Treated patients were enrolled in an open-label pilot trial of oral tofacitinib at 5 to 10 mg twice daily for moderate-to-severe alopecia areata. Patients stayed on tofacitinib for 6 to 18 months and then had 6 months of follow-up off drug so that delayed response and recurrence could be assessed. The study used high-throughput TCRbeta sequencing to examine T cell clonal expansion in alopecia areata, in both the C3H/HeJ mouse model and human patients. Scalp tissue and sorted CD4+ and CD8+ peripheral blood T cells from patchy and totalis/universalis alopecia areata patients and from healthy controls were covered by human TCRbeta sequencing. Biopsies were taken from tofacitinib-treated patients at baseline and again at 4 and 24 weeks into treatment, and several of those patients also had a later scalp biopsy. Clonality in the scalp was compared among normal scalp (n=4), patchy alopecia areata scalp (n=8), and alopecia totalis/universalis scalp (n=8). RNA came from the PAXgene miRNA kit for fixed scalp, the miRNeasy kit for PBMCs, and the RNeasy kit for mouse skin. immunoSEQ multiplex PCR using 35 Vbeta forward primers and 13 Jbeta reverse primers was used to amplify TCRbeta CDR3 regions.

Library preparation was by the immunoSEQ multiplex PCR assay. RNA was extracted from all samples and reverse transcribed into cDNA, which served as template for TCR sequencing. First-strand cDNA was synthesized using SuperScript III with a 2:1 mix of oligo-dT and random hexamers. A synthetic immune receptor repertoire was used to measure amplification bias, and any remaining bias was corrected computationally. The study's own analysis went as follows. Raw reads were preprocessed to remove errors, and CDR3 was defined according to IMGT conventions as the region from the conserved cysteine to phenylalanine. Clonality was computed by normalizing Shannon entropy by log2 of the number of productive unique TCRs and subtracting the result from 1. Scalp TCRbeta sequences were cross-referenced with sorted blood CD4 and CD8 repertoires so that the CD4 or CD8 identity of scalp clones could be inferred. TCRdb mirrors the immuneACCESS table, restricted to in-frame sequences. Some clones are absent from its copies; in checked studies, under half trace to an unresolved V gene, and the reason for the others is unknown. That table furnishes V, J and clone size, whereas the DNA furnished D and trimming. The sample data list about 150,000 clones, and around half of these were observed just once. The ten largest make up 19% of the sample.

From cysteine to phenylalanine, the CDR3 is 16 amino acids long. Only the CDR3 portion is preserved as DNA: 48 bases, with reading frame beginning at the first base. V is shortened by 0 bases, J by 2 bases, and the region joining them spans 8 bases. For CDR1 and CDR2, the germline V gene lists LGHNA and YSLEER. In its sample, this clone was seen once. Its antigen remains undetermined. Within one base of it there is no much larger clone, and no base qualities were kept. The time point label, as the study defines it: baseline before oral tofacitinib. From alopecia areata patients, peripheral blood was collected along with lesional scalp punch biopsies. PBMCs were isolated by density centrifugation and stained for CD3, CD4 and CD8, and CD4+ and CD8+ T cells were sorted on a FACSAria. The full study reports these points: Shared TCR sequences between patients were less evident than in mice, which may be partly attributable to HLA diversity in the patient population. Resident alphabeta T cells in normal human skin are also sequenced, complicating scalp TCR repertoire analysis, unlike mouse skin dominated by gammadelta T cells. Compared with normal scalp, lesional scalp had higher clonality and more expanded CD8+ clones, particularly in alopecia totalis/universalis, a pattern that suggests antigenic drive.

Sequencing was performed on CD8+ T cells sorted from blood, taken at week 0. This sequence uses TRBV4-3 and TRBJ2-6, with a weak D call of TRBD1 (5 bases match). The origin of this receptor is a human donor with alopecia areata. The DNA sequence is TGCGCCAGCAGCCAAGACAGGGTAGCTGGGGCCAACGTCCTGACTTTC. Its coded protein is CASSQDRVAGANVLTF.